This T cell receptor (beta chain) came from a study of CD4+ T cells in melanoma. As for this clone: What it recognizes is unknown.

Only in-frame clones appear in the TCRdb table, and some are missing; sequencing was by immunoSEQ multiplex PCR. The data contain 20,000 or so clones, around 80% of them seen just once; the ten biggest clones take up roughly a tenth. Study conclusions and caveats: Reportedly, melanoma neoantigen-specific CD4+ T cells showed varied differentiation states. CD8+ T cell, macrophage and B cell function reportedly correlated with neoantigen-specific CD4+ T cells.

Trimming shortened V by 1 base and J by 3 bases, and 12 bases separated the two germline ends. This CDR3 has 15 amino acids. Germline V gene lookup returns CDR1 MNHNS and CDR2 SASEGT. The receptor's source is a human donor with melanoma. The chain links TRBV6-1 to TRBJ1-2; possibly TRBD1 for D (5 bases). CDR3 in amino acids: CASSEGPRGDYGYTF. CDR3 DNA sequence: TGTGCCAGCAGTGAAGGGCCCAGAGGGGACTATGGCTACACCTTC.